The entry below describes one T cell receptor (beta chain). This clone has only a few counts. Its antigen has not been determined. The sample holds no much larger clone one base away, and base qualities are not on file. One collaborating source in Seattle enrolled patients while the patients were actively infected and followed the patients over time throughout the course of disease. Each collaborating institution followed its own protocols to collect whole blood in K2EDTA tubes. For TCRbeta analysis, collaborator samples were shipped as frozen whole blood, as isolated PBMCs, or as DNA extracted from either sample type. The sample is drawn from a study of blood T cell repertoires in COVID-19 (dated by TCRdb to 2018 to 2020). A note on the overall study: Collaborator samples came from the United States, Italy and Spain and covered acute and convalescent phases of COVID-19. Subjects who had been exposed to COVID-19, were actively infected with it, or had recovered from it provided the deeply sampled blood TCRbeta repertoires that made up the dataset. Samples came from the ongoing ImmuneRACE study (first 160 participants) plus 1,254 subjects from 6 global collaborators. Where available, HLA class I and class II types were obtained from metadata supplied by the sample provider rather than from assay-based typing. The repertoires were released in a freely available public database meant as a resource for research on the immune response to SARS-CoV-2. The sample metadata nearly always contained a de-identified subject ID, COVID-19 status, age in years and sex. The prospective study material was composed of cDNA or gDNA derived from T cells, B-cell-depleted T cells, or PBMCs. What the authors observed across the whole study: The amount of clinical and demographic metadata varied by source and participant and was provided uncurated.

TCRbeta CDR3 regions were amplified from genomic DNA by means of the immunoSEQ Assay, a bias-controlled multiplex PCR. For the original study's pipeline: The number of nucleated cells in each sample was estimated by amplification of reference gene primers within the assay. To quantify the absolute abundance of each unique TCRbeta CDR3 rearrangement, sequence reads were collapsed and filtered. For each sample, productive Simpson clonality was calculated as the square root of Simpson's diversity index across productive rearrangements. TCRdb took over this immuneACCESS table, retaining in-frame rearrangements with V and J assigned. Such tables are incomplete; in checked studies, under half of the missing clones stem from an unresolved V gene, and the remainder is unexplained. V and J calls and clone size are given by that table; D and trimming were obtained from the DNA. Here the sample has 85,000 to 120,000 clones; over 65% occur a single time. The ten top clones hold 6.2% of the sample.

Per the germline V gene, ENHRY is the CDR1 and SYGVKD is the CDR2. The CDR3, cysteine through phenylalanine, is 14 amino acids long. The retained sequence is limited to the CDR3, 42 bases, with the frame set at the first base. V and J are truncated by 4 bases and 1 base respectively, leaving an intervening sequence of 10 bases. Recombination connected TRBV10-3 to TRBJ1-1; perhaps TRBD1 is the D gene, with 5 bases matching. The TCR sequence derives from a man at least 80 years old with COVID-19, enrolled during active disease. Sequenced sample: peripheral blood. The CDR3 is CAISASDRNTEAFF. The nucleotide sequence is TGTGCCATCAGTGCCTCAGACAGGAACACTGAAGCTTTCTTT.